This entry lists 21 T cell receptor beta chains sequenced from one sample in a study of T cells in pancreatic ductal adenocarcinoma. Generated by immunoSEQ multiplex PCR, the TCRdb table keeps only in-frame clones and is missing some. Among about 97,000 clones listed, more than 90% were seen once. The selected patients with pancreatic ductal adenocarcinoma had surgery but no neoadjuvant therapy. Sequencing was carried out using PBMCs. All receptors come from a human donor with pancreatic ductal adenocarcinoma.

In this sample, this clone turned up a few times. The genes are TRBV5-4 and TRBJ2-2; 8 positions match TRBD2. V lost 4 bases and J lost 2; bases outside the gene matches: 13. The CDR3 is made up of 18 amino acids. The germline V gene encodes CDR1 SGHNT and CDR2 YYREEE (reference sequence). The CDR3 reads CASSPNPGRAVNTGELFF. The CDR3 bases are TGTGCCAGCAGCCCGAATCCCGGGAGGGCCGTCAACACCGGGGAGCTGTTTTTT.

CDR3 nucleotide sequence: TGTGCCATCAGTTCTCTAGCGGGAGGGAGAGAGACCCAGTACTTC. This codes for CAISSLAGGRETQYF. V gene TRBV10-3 combines with J gene TRBJ2-5; 12 bases map to TRBD2. V lost 5 bases to trimming and J lost 4 bases; unmatched junction nucleotides: 5. Looked up from germline, CDR1 is ENHRY and CDR2 is SYGVKD. The CDR3 runs 15 residues.

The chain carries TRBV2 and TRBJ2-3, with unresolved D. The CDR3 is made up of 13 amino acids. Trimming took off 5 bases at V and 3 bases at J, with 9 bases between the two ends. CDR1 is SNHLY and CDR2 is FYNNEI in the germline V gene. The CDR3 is CASSKSITDTQYF. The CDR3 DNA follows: TGTGCCAGCAGTAAATCTATAACAGATACGCAGTATTTT. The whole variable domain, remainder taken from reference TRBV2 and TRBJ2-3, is EPEVTQTPSHQVTQMGQEVILRCVPISNHLYFYWYRQILGQKVEFLVSFYNNEISEKSEIFDDQFSVERPDGSNFTLKIRSTKLEDSAMYFCASSKSITDTQYFGPGTRLTVL.

The DNA of the CDR3 is TGCGCCAGCAGTGATCACGGCTCCTACGAGCAGTACTTC. Protein: CASSDHGSYEQYF. This chain uses TRBV10-1 with TRBJ2-7; no reliable D call. Germline V gene sequence: CDR1 WNHNN, CDR2 SYGVQD (reference sequence). The CDR3 extends over 13 amino acids. Trimming left V 3 bases short and J 0 bases short, with 6 bases between.

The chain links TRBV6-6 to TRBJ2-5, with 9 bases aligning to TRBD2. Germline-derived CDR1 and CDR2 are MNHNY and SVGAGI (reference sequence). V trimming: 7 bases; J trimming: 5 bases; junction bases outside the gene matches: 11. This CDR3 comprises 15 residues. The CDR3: CASTQTPSGTETQYF. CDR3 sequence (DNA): TGTGCCAGCACCCAAACCCCTAGCGGGACCGAGACCCAGTACTTC.

The CDR3 coding sequence is TGTGCCAGTAGTACGGCGGGAGGGCGGGTAGATACGCAGTATTTT. Its translation is CASSTAGGRVDTQYF. The chain is built from TRBV19 and TRBJ2-3, with TRBD2 identical over 9 bases. V gave up 4 bases and J gave up 5 bases; unmatched junction bases: 7. There are 15 residues in the CDR3. Germline V gene lookup returns CDR1 LNHDA and CDR2 SQIVND (reference sequence).

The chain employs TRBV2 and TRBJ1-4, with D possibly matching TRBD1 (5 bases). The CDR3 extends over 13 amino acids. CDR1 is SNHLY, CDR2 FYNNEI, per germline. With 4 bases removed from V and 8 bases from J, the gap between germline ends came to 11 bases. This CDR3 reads CASSAQGGEKLFF. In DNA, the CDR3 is TGTGCCAGCAGTGCTCAGGGTGGAGAAAAACTGTTTTTT.

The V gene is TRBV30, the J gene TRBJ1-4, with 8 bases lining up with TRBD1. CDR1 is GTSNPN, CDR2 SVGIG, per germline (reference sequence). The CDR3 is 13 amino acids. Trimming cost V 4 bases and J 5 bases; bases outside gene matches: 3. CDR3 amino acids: CAWTGQGNEKLFF. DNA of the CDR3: TGTGCCTGGACCGGACAGGGAAATGAAAAACTGTTTTTT.

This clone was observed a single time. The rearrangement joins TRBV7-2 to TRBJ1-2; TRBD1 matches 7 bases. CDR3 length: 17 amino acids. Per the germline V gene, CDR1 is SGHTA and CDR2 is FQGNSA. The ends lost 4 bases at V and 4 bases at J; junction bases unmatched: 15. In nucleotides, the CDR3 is TGTGCCAGCAGCTCCACGACGATACCGGACAGGACCTATGGCTACACCTTC. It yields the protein CASSSTTIPDRTYGYTF.

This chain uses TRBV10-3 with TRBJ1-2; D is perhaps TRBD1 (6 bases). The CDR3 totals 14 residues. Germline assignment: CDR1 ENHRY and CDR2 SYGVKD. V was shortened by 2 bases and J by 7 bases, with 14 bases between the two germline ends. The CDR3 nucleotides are TGTGCCATCAGTGAGGCGTTACAGGGATCTGGCTACACCTTC. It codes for CAISEALQGSGYTF.

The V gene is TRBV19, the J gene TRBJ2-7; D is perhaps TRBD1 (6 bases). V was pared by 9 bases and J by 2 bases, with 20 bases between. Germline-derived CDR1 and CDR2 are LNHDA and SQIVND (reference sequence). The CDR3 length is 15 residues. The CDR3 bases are TGTGCCAGGCGCCTCTCAGACAGGAGAACCTACGAGCAGTACTTC. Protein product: CARRLSDRRTYEQYF.

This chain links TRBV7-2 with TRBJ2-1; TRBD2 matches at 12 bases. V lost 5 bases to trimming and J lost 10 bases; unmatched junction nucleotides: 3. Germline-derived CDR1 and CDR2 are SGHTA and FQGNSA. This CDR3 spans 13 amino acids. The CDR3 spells CASSTTSGREQFF. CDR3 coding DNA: TGTGCCAGCAGCACGACTAGCGGGAGAGAGCAGTTCTTC. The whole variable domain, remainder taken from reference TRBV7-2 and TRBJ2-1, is GAGVSQSPSNKVTEKGKDVELRCDPISGHTALYWYRQSLGQGLEFLIYFQGNSAPDKSGLPSDRFSAERTGGSVSTLTIQRTQQEDSAVYLCASSTTSGREQFFGPGTRLTVL.

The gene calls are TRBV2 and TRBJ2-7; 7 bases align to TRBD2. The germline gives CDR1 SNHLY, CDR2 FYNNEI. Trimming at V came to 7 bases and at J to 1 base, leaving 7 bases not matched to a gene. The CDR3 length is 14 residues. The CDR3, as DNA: TGTGCCAGCAATAACCGCGGGGGTTCCTACGAGCAGTACTTC. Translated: CASNNRGGSYEQYF.

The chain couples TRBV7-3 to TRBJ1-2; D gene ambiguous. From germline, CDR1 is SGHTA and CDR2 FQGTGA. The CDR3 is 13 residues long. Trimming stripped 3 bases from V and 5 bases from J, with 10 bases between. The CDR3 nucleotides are TGTGCCAGCAGCTTGGGTCGAGGGTATGGCTACACCTTC. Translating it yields CASSLGRGYGYTF.

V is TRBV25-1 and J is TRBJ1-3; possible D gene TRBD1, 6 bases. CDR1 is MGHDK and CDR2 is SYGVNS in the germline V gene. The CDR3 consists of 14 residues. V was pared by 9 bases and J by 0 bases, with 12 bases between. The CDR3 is CASSTGLSGNTIYF. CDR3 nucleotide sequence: TGTGCCAGTAGTACAGGGCTCTCTGGAAACACCATATATTTT.

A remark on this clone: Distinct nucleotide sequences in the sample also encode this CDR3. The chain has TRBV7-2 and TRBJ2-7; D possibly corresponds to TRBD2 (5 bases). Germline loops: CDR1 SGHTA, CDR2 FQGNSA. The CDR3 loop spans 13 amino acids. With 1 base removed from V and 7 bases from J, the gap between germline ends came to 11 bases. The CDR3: CASSLDRGREQYF. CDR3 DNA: TGTGCCAGCAGCTTAGACCGAGGGCGAGAGCAGTACTTC.

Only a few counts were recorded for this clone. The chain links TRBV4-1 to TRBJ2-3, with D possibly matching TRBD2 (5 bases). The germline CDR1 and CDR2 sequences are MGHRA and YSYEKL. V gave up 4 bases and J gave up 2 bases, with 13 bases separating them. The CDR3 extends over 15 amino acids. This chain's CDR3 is CASSRPGLNTDTQYF. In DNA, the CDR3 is TGCGCCAGCAGCCGCCCCGGACTCAACACAGATACGCAGTATTTT.

The CDR3 region has the DNA TGTGCCAGCTCACTCGGTGGGGGCGGCCAAGAGACCCAGTACTTC. Encoded protein: CASSLGGGGQETQYF. The chain couples TRBV18 to TRBJ2-5, with D tentatively TRBD1 (6 bases). This CDR3 is 15 amino acids long. Germline V gene lookup returns CDR1 KGHSH and CDR2 LQKENI. Trimming removed 4 bases at V and 1 base at J, with 13 bases between.

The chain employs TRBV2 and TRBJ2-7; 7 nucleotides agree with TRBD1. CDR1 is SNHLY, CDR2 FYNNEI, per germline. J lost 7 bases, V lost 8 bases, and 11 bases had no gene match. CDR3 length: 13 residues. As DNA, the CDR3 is TGTGCCAGCCAATTTGACAGGGTACGGGAGCAGTACTTC. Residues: CASQFDRVREQYF. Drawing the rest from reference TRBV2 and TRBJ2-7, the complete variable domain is EPEVTQTPSHQVTQMGQEVILRCVPISNHLYFYWYRQILGQKVEFLVSFYNNEISEKSEIFDDQFSVERPDGSNFTLKIRSTKLEDSAMYFCASQFDRVREQYFGPGTRLTVT.

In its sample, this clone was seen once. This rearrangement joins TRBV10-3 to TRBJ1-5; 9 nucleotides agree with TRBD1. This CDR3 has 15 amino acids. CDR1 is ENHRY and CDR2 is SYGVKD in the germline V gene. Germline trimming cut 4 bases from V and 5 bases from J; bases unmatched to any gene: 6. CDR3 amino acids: CAISGDRVKDQPQHF. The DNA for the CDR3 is TGTGCCATCAGTGGGGACAGGGTAAAAGATCAGCCCCAGCATTTT.

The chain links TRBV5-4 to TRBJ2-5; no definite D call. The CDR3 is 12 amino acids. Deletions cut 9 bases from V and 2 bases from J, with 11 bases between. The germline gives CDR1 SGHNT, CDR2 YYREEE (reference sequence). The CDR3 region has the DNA TGTGCCAACCGACGGGTTCAAGAGACCCAGTACTTC. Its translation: CANRRVQETQYF.